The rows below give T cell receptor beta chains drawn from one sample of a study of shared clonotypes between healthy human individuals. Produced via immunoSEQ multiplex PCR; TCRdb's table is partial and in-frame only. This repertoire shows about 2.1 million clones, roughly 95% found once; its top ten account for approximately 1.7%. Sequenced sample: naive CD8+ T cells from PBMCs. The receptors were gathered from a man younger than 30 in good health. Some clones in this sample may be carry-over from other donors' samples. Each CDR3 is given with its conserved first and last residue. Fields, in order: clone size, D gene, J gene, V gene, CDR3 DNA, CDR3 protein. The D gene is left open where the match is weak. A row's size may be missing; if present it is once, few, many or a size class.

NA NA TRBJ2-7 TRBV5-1 TGCGCCAGCAGCTTGGCCCCATTGGTCGAGCAGTACTTC CASSLAPLVEQYF
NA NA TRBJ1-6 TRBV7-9 TGTGCCAGCAGCTTAGGGGGACGGCCCCTCCACTTT CASSLGGRPLHF
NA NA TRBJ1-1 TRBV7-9 TGTGCCAGCAGCTTAGGGGGGAACCCTGAAGCTTTCTTT CASSLGGNPEAFF
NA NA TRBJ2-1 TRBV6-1 TGTGCCAGCAGCGCTGAATTGGGGGTCGGGAATGAGCAGTTCTTC CASSAELGVGNEQFF
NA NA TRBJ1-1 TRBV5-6 TGTGCCAGCAGCTTGGGGGCCCTGAACACTGAAGCTTTCTTT CASSLGALNTEAFF
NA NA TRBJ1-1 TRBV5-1 TGCGCCAGCAGCTTGGTTACCCACAGGGTTGTAGCTTTCTTT CASSLVTHRVVAFF
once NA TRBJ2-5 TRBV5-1 TGCGCCACCCGGGGGAACCAAGAGACCCAGTACTTC CATRGNQETQYF
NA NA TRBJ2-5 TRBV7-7 TGTGCCAGCAGCCCAGGAGGGGCTGGGTTGGAGACCCAGTACTTC CASSPGGAGLETQYF
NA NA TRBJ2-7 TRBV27 TGTGCCAGCAGTGCTGCTGGACAAAAAACCTACGAGCAGTACTTC CASSAAGQKTYEQYF
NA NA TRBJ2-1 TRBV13 TGTGCCAGCAGCCCAAGGGCCTATCCGGATGAGCAGTTCTTC CASSPRAYPDEQFF
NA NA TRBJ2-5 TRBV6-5 TGTGCCAGCAGTTGGGGAATTTCAAAAGAGACCCAGTACTTC CASSWGISKETQYF
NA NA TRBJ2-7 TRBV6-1 TGTGCCAGCAGTGACCCCCCGGGTTTATACTACGAGCAGTACTTC CASSDPPGLYYEQYF
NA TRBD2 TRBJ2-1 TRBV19 TGTGCCAGTAGTATGTTCGGACTAGCGGGAGCCGATGAGCAGTTCTTC CASSMFGLAGADEQFF
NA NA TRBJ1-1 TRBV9 TGTGCCAGCAGCGTAGGTTCTGGCCCCAGCGCTTTCTTT CASSVGSGPSAFF
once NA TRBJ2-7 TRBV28 TGTGCCAGTAGGGGCCCGGGCCTCGGCTCTGGGCAGTACTTC CASRGPGLGSGQYF
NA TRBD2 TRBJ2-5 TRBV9 TGTGCCAGCAGCGTAGGCGCGGGAGGGTCCCAGACCCAGTACTTC CASSVGAGGSQTQYF
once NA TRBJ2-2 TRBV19 TGTGCCAGTAGGTTGACCTCCCGGGCCGGGGAGCTGTTTTTT CASRLTSRAGELFF
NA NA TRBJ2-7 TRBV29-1 TGCAGCGTAGACAGTTACCCCTCCTACGAGCAGTACTTC CSVDSYPSYEQYF
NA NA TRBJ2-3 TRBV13 TGTGCCACCCAGAGAGCAGATACGCAGTATTTT CATQRADTQYF
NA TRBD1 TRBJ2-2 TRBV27 TGTGCCAGCAGTTTATCGGGACAGGGGGCATACACCGGGGAGCTGTTTTTT CASSLSGQGAYTGELFF
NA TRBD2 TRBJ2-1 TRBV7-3 TGTGCCAGCAGCCCATTAGCGGGAAACTCCTACAATGAGCAGTTCTTC CASSPLAGNSYNEQFF